Shown below are 19 T cell receptor beta chains from a single sample sequenced in a study of T cells in Graves' hyperthyroidism and ophthalmopathy. Amplification of TCR beta CDR3 regions used RNA as the template. In the first-round RT-PCR of the TCR CDR3, the HTBI primer set was used. MiXCR, applied by TCRdb to the multiplex PCR reads, yields one record per CDR3 protein. The sample carries 300,000 to 450,000 distinct CDR3 sequences, about a sixth recorded once. Sample: blood. The receptors come from a woman aged 25 to 39 with Graves' hyperthyroidism that later progressed to Graves' ophthalmopathy.

J is TRBJ1-1 and V is TRBV4-2; D is unclear. In germline, CDR1 is LGHNA, CDR2 YNFKEQ. The length of the CDR3 is 15 residues. Trimming removed 0 bases from V and 0 bases from J, with 8 bases in between. The CDR3 spells CASSQEAVVNTEAFF. As DNA, the CDR3 is TGTGCCAGCAGCCAAGAGGCGGTTGTGAACACTGAAGCTTTCTTT.

In its sample, this clonotype was seen many times. The CDR3 loop is CASSSGTGERETQYF. The CDR3 region has the DNA TGTGCCAGCAGCTCCGGGACAGGGGAACGAGAGACCCAGTACTTC. The chain joins TRBV11-2 to TRBJ2-5, with 10 bases matching TRBD1. The CDR3 covers 15 residues. The germline CDR1 and CDR2 sequences are SGHAT and FQNNGV. V was pared by 4 bases and J by 4 bases, with 6 bases of the junction left unmatched.

This clonotype was recorded at least ten times. The chain is built from TRBV18 and TRBJ1-1; 8 bases line up with TRBD1. V lost 4 bases to trimming and J lost 1 base; unmatched junction nucleotides: 8. Germline V gene lookup returns CDR1 KGHSH and CDR2 LQKENI. There are 16 residues in the CDR3. Here the CDR3 reads CASSRRSGTGNTEAFF. CDR3 DNA: TGTGCCAGCTCACGGAGATCAGGGACAGGGAACACTGAAGCTTTCTTT.

This clonotype was observed many times. The V and J genes are TRBV20-1 and TRBJ2-5; TRBD2 matches at 11 bases. V dropped 5 bases and J dropped 2; count of bases not matched to a gene: 7. This CDR3 has 15 residues. The germline V gene has CDR1 DFQATT and CDR2 SNEGSKA (reference sequence). The CDR3 nucleotides are TGCAGTGCTTATACCCTAGCGGGGGGTCAAGAGACCCAGTACTTC. Residues: CSAYTLAGGQETQYF.

The table lists this clonotype with many counts. The chain combines TRBV20-1 with TRBJ2-3; D gene ambiguous. This CDR3 is built from 15 residues. From germline, CDR1 is DFQATT and CDR2 SNEGSKA (reference sequence). The germline V and J ends were trimmed by 0 bases and 2 bases, with 12 bases remaining between them. CDR3 nucleotides: TGCAGTGCTAGAGATTCTCTGGGCCTCACAGATACGCAGTATTTT. Translated, it gives CSARDSLGLTDTQYF.

This clonotype was seen repeatedly, ten times or more. The chain uses TRBV6-5 and TRBJ2-5; TRBD1 agrees at 9 bases. The length of the CDR3 is 15 residues. Losses at the gene ends were 0 bases for V and 4 bases for J; bases not matched to a gene: 3. Per germline, CDR1 MNHEY and CDR2 SVGAGI. CDR3 region: CASSYSQGAIETQYF. The DNA for the CDR3 is TGTGCCAGCAGTTACTCACAGGGGGCCATAGAGACCCAGTACTTC.

This chain links TRBV12-3 or TRBV12-4 with TRBJ2-1, with 10 bases aligning to TRBD2. The V and J ends lost 7 bases and 6 bases, in that order; junction bases with no gene match: 15. The CDR3 covers 17 residues. The CDR3 loop is CASTSPITSGNSNEQFF. In DNA form, the CDR3 reads TGTGCCAGCACCTCCCCCATAACTAGCGGGAACTCCAATGAGCAGTTCTTC.

Many counts were recorded for this clonotype. The chain uses TRBV10-3 and TRBJ2-7, with 9 nucleotides matching TRBD1. CDR1 and CDR2 from the germline V gene are ENHRY and SYGVKD. The V and J ends lost 0 bases and 3 bases, in that order; junction bases with no gene match: 3. This CDR3 spans 15 amino acids. The CDR3 DNA reads as TGTGCCATCAGTGAGTCTGGGGGACAGGGCTACGAGCAGTACTTC. Protein product: CAISESGGQGYEQYF.

Comments on this clonotype: At one boundary the junction diverges from the germline segment, which might be a read error. The chain joins TRBV27 to TRBJ2-3, with D tentatively TRBD1 (6 bases). This CDR3 is built from 15 residues. The germline V gene encodes CDR1 MNHEY and CDR2 SMNVEV (reference sequence). DNA for the CDR3: TGTGCCGGCAGTTTTGTACAGGGCACGTTAGATACGCAGTATTTT. Its protein is CAGSFVQGTLDTQYF.

This clonotype was seen ten or more times. This sequence joins TRBV19 and TRBJ2-1, with TRBD2 matching 12 bases. V was clipped by 3 bases and J by 0 bases; unmatched bases: 3. This CDR3 region has 17 residues. Per germline, CDR1 LNHDA and CDR2 SQIVND (reference sequence). The CDR3 spells CASSIGLAGLSYNEQFF. CDR3 coding DNA: TGTGCCAGTAGTATTGGACTAGCGGGACTCTCCTACAATGAGCAGTTCTTC.

This clonotype showed up just a few times. DNA of the CDR3: TGCAGTGCTAGAGTTAGCCCGGTCGTCCTGGCTGAAGCTTTCTTT. Its protein is CSARVSPVVLAEAFF. The chain links TRBV20-1 to TRBJ1-1; no clear D. This CDR3 has 15 amino acids. Germline CDR1 reads DFQATT; CDR2 reads SNEGSKA (reference sequence). Trimming left V 1 base short and J 6 bases short, with 18 bases between.

This clonotype was found many times. V and J are TRBV25-1 and TRBJ2-7; 9 bases align to TRBD2. This CDR3 region has 15 residues. Germline lookup yields CDR1 MGHDK and CDR2 SYGVNS. The ends lost 5 bases at V and 1 base at J; junction bases unmatched: 6. For the CDR3, the DNA is TGTGCCAGCAGTTTCAGCGGGGGGTCATCCTACGAGCAGTACTTC. Translation: CASSFSGGSSYEQYF.

This clonotype was counted ten times or more. J is TRBJ2-2 and V is TRBV7-8; TRBD1 matches at 10 bases. Losses at the gene ends were 5 bases for V and 6 bases for J; bases not matched to a gene: 6. Germline assignment: CDR1 SGHVS and CDR2 FQNEAQ. There are 15 residues in the CDR3. CDR3 protein: CASSHDRGLAGELFF. In DNA form, the CDR3 reads TGTGCCAGCAGCCACGACAGGGGGCTAGCCGGGGAGCTGTTTTTT.

The chain carries TRBV11-2 and TRBJ2-1; D is perhaps TRBD2 (6 bases). V was shortened by 1 base and J by 5 bases, with 21 bases between the two germline ends. This CDR3 comprises 18 residues. The germline gives CDR1 SGHAT, CDR2 FQNNGV. CDR3 sequence (DNA): TGTGCCAGCAGCTTAGCCCTTTGGACTAACGCGAGAGACAATGAGCAGTTCTTC. This gives the protein CASSLALWTNARDNEQFF.

This clonotype was detected ten times or more. The chain combines TRBV11-2 with TRBJ2-5; D could derive from TRBD1 or TRBD2 (5 bases each). CDR3 length: 12 amino acids. Germline V lookup: CDR1 SGHAT, CDR2 FQNNGV. The V gene lost 4 bases and the J gene lost 4 bases, with 7 bases spanning the gap. The CDR3 DNA follows: TGTGCCAGCAGCTCAGGGAGAGAGACCCAGTACTTC. Translated, it gives CASSSGRETQYF. The full variable domain, rest sourced from reference TRBV11-2 and TRBJ2-5, is EAGVAQSPRYKIIEKRQSVAFWCNPISGHATLYWYQQILGQGPKLLIQFQNNGVVDDSQLPKDRFSAERLKGVDSTLKIQPAKLEDSAVYLCASSSGRETQYFGPGTRLLVL.

This clonotype was counted only a few times. The CDR3 sequence is CASSPVAGESYGYTF. CDR3 nucleotide sequence: TGTGCCAGCTCACCAGTGGCAGGAGAAAGTTATGGCTACACCTTC. This chain joins TRBV18 and TRBJ1-2; D is uncertain. V was trimmed by 2 bases and J by 5 bases, leaving 15 bases between them. The CDR3 runs to 15 residues. Germline-derived CDR1 and CDR2 are KGHSH and LQKENI.

This clonotype has ten or more counts. This sequence joins TRBV11-2 and TRBJ1-1; tentative D call: TRBD1 (6 bases). CDR1 and CDR2 (germline): SGHAT, FQNNGV. This CDR3 contains 14 residues. Trimming stripped 4 bases from V and 1 base from J, with 10 bases between. The CDR3 nucleotides read TGTGCCAGCAGCTGGTCCAGGGGGAACACTGAAGCTTTCTTT. Protein sequence: CASSWSRGNTEAFF.

At least ten counts were recorded for this clonotype. The V call is TRBV11-2, the J call TRBJ1-1; D unclear. V shed 2 bases and J shed 1 base, with 8 bases lying between them. CDR3 length: 14 residues. The V gene's germline CDR1 is SGHAT and CDR2 FQNNGV. CDR3 sequence: CASSLLPGNTEAFF. CDR3 DNA: TGTGCCAGCAGCTTACTTCCGGGGAACACTGAAGCTTTCTTT. Complete variable domain (other parts from reference TRBV11-2 and TRBJ1-1): EAGVAQSPRYKIIEKRQSVAFWCNPISGHATLYWYQQILGQGPKLLIQFQNNGVVDDSQLPKDRFSAERLKGVDSTLKIQPAKLEDSAVYLCASSLLPGNTEAFFGQGTRLTVV.

This clonotype was observed at least ten times. This rearrangement joins TRBV13 to TRBJ2-1; D possibly corresponds to TRBD2 (5 bases). V was clipped by 6 bases and J by 0 bases, with 12 bases between them. The CDR3 loop spans 15 amino acids. Germline CDR1 is PRHDT and CDR2 is FYEKMQ (reference sequence). The CDR3 sequence is CASSPAAFSYNEQFF. Here the CDR3 DNA reads TGTGCCAGCAGTCCAGCGGCCTTCTCCTACAATGAGCAGTTCTTC.